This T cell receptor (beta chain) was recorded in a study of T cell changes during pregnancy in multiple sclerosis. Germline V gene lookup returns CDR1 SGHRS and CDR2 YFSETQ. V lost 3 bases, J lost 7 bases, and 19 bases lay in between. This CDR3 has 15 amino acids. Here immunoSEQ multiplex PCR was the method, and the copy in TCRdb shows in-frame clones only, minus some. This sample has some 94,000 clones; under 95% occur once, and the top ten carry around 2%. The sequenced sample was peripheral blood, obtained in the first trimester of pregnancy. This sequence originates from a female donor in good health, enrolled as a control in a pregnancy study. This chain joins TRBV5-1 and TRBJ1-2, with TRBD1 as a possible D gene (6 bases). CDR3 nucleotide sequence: TGCGCCAGCAGCTCGGTAGCTCAGGGGCCCTTTGGCTACACCTTC. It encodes CASSSVAQGPFGYTF.